Shown below are 6 T cell receptor beta chains from a single sample sequenced in a study of OX40 agonist ivuxolimab in advanced cancers. Libraries were prepared by immunoSEQ multiplex PCR; TCRdb keeps only in-frame clonotypes and omits some of them. Of 55,000 to 70,000 clones listed, roughly four fifths are singletons. Sequenced material: CD4+ or CD8+ T cells sorted from blood, taken in a trial of the OX40 agonist ivuxolimab. Receptors originate from an adult with an advanced solid tumor such as melanoma, head and neck, liver or kidney cancer.

The V and J genes are TRBV2 and TRBJ2-2; tentatively, D is TRBD2 (6 bases). V lost 2 bases to trimming and J lost 6 bases, with 13 bases between them. The CDR3 is made up of 15 amino acids. CDR1 is SNHLY, CDR2 FYNNEI, per germline. The CDR3 bases are TGTGCCAGCAGTGAACTGGGGGGACGGGCCGGGGAGCTGTTTTTT. This encodes CASSELGGRAGELFF.

V usage is TRBV6-4 and J usage is TRBJ1-2, with a possible D match to TRBD1 (5 bases). The ends were cut back, 4 bases at V and 13 bases at J, with 10 bases in the middle. The germline gives CDR1 MRHNA, CDR2 SNTAGT. The CDR3 covers 10 residues. The CDR3 bases are TGTGCCAGCAGTGGGGACCGCCGCACCTTC. As protein: CASSGDRRTF.

On this clone itself: At one boundary the junction diverges from the germline segment, which might be a read error. The genes are TRBV5-6 and TRBJ1-2; D not certain. CDR1 and CDR2 from the germline V gene are SGHDT and YYEEEE. This CDR3 spans 13 amino acids. CDR3 DNA sequence: TGTGCCAGCAGCTTGGGCAGCCCCTATCGCTACACCTTC. Translation: CASSLGSPYRYTF.

J is TRBJ1-1 and V is TRBV30; D remains ambiguous. CDR1 and CDR2 from the germline V gene are GTSNPN and SVGIG (reference sequence). Trimming cost V 1 base and J 5 bases, with 8 bases left between them. CDR3 length: 12 residues. CDR3: CAWSASGTEAFF. For the CDR3, the DNA is TGTGCCTGGAGTGCGTCCGGGACTGAAGCTTTCTTT.

CDR3: CASSRTGYSNQPQHF. The CDR3 DNA follows: TGTGCCAGCAGTCGGACGGGATATAGCAATCAGCCCCAGCATTTT. This sequence joins TRBV28 and TRBJ1-5; no clear D. The CDR3 extends over 15 amino acids. V lost 5 bases and J 0 bases, leaving 11 bases between the germline ends. Looked up from germline, CDR1 is MDHEN and CDR2 is SYDVKM.

The table lists this clone with a few counts. The V and J genes are TRBV19 and TRBJ1-5; D gene ambiguous. The CDR3 extends over 12 amino acids. The V gene's germline CDR1 is LNHDA and CDR2 SQIVND (reference sequence). V lost 6 bases and J lost 8, with 11 bases in between. In DNA, the CDR3 is TGTGCCAGTAGGGAAGTCAGTGAGCCCCAGCATTTT. Its protein is CASREVSEPQHF.